This TCR beta chain was obtained from a study of CD8 T cells in ankylosing spondylitis. Study-wide points: A motif in TCR beta, a set of eight or nine highly homologous variants, appeared characteristic of ankylosing spondylitis blood. Past studies reported some motif variants in reactive arthritis synovial fluid and blood.

The CDR3 extends over 15 amino acids. Germline V gene data show CDR1 as LGHNA and CDR2 as YNFKEQ. Between the trimmed V and J ends, which lost 1 base and 5 bases, there was a span of 15 bases. This clonotype has more than one count but fewer than ten. Its matching antigen is unknown. Researchers built TCR beta libraries using quantitative 5'-RACE with molecular barcodes. TCRdb recomputed calls from the 5' RACE reads with MiXCR, one row per CDR3 protein. The profile covers 300,000 to 400,000 distinct CDR3 sequences, with 20% appearing a single time and less than 15% taken by the ten largest. The chain links TRBV4-2 to TRBJ2-7, with D possibly TRBD1 on 6 matching bases. Material for sequencing was blood, either unsorted or a sorted T cell fraction (not recorded which). This clonotype originated in a male donor with ankylosing spondylitis or in good health (not recorded which). The CDR3: CASSQVGAETDEQYF. The CDR3 DNA sequence: TGTGCCAGCAGCCAAGTGGGGGCAGAAACCGACGAGCAGTACTTC.